This entry lists 10 T cell receptor beta chains sequenced from one sample in a study of neurological immune-mediated disorders. TCRdb recomputed calls from the 5' RACE reads with MiXCR, one row per CDR3 protein. The profile covers roughly 30,000 distinct CDR3 sequences, with under 8% appearing a single time and approximately 8.9% taken by the ten largest. Sequenced material: PBMCs. All receptors come from a woman in her forties or fifties in good health.

This clonotype was detected ten times or more. V is TRBV20-1 and J is TRBJ2-3; 9 bases match TRBD2. Unmatched junction bases numbered 8, after V lost 6 bases and J lost 4 bases. Germline V gene sequence: CDR1 DFQATT, CDR2 SNEGSKA (reference sequence). The CDR3 runs to 14 residues. The CDR3 DNA is TGCAGTGCCCCTGTAGCGGGAGCGGCAGATACGCAGTATTTT. It yields the protein CSAPVAGAADTQYF.

This clonotype was recorded at least ten times. This sequence joins TRBV27 and TRBJ2-1; D may be TRBD2 (5 bases). The CDR3 totals 15 residues. Germline CDR1 and CDR2: MNHEY and SMNVEV (reference sequence). Trimming left V 5 bases short and J 8 bases short, with 19 bases between. CDR3 amino acids: CASSTLAFPHHEQFF. CDR3 bases: TGTGCCAGCAGTACCCTAGCTTTCCCACACCATGAGCAGTTCTTC.

This clonotype was seen repeatedly, ten times or more. J is TRBJ2-4 and V is TRBV9; maybe TRBD2 (5 bases). Germline CDR1 is SGDLS and CDR2 is YYNGEE. V dropped 0 bases and J dropped 3 bases, with 10 bases sitting between them. CDR3 length: 15 amino acids. CDR3: CASSVGGSGKNIQYF. The CDR3 DNA sequence: TGTGCCAGCAGCGTAGGGGGAAGCGGCAAAAACATTCAGTACTTC.

This clonotype was picked up many times. This sequence joins TRBV21-1 and TRBJ2-3; the table's D call, TRBD2, was not checked against the DNA. TRBV21-1 is designated a pseudogene. The CDR3 consists of 15 residues. The CDR3 coding sequence is TGTGCCAGCTCCTTCAGCGGGGGGAGCACAGATACGCAGTATTTT. Amino acid sequence: CASSFSGGSTDTQYF.

At least ten counts were recorded for this clonotype. The chain links TRBV7-2 to TRBJ2-3, with TRBD2 matching over 8 bases. Unmatched junction bases numbered 4, after V lost 0 bases and J lost 5 bases. CDR3 length: 15 residues. Germline CDR1 reads SGHTA; CDR2 reads FQGNSA. Here the CDR3 DNA reads TGTGCCAGCAGCTTAGCGCGGGGGGAGGGAGATACGCAGTATTTT. Translating gives CASSLARGEGDTQYF.

This clonotype has a count of ten or more. In DNA form, the CDR3 reads TGTGCCAGCAGCCGCCTAATTGACAGGGTCCGCACCGGGGAGCTGTTTTTT. Its protein is CASSRLIDRVRTGELFF. The chain couples TRBV3-1 to TRBJ2-2, with 7 nucleotides matching TRBD1. The CDR3 is made up of 17 amino acids. CDR1 is LGHDT and CDR2 is YNNKEL in the germline V gene (reference sequence). J gave up 4 bases and V 4 bases, and 12 bases lay outside the gene matches. The full variable domain, with the rest looked up from reference TRBV3-1 and TRBJ2-2, is DTAVSQTPKYLVTQMGNDKSIKCEQNLGHDTMYWYKQDSKKFLKIMFSYNNKELIINETVPNRFSPKSPDKAHLNLHINSLELGDSAVYFCASSRLIDRVRTGELFFGEGSRLTVL.

The chain links TRBV10-1 to TRBJ2-1, with 12 bases lining up with TRBD2. CDR3 length equals 15 residues. In germline, CDR1 is WNHNN, CDR2 SYGVQD (reference sequence). V was clipped by 4 bases and J by 4 bases; unmatched bases: 2. CDR3 amino acids: CASSVTSGGYNEQFF. The CDR3 nucleotides read TGCGCCAGCAGTGTGACTAGCGGGGGATACAATGAGCAGTTCTTC.

This clonotype was picked up many times. The rearrangement uses TRBV20-1 and TRBJ2-1; 8 nucleotides align to TRBD2. V was pared by 3 bases and J by 8 bases, with 12 bases of the junction left unmatched. The germline V gene encodes CDR1 DFQATT and CDR2 SNEGSKA (reference sequence). This CDR3 comprises 15 residues. CDR3 sequence: CSASMVSGIPDEQFF. CDR3 bases: TGCAGTGCTAGTATGGTTAGCGGGATACCCGATGAGCAGTTCTTC.

This clonotype was seen many times. The chain links TRBV5-1 to TRBJ2-1; TRBD1 matches 7 bases. CDR3 length: 15 residues. The germline gives CDR1 SGHRS, CDR2 YFSETQ. The trim removed 0 bases at V and 5 bases at J, leaving 5 bases unmatched. For the CDR3, the DNA is TGCGCCAGCAGCTTGGTGCAGGGGGTGAACAATGAGCAGTTCTTC. Translation: CASSLVQGVNNEQFF.

This clonotype was seen repeatedly, ten times or more. This CDR3 reads CASSLGTDAGGAFF. CDR3 DNA sequence: TGTGCCAGCAGCTTAGGGACAGACGCAGGGGGGGCTTTCTTT. The J gene is TRBJ1-1, the V gene TRBV7-6; 7 bases map to TRBD1. CDR3 length: 14 amino acids. The ends lost 1 base at V and 11 bases at J; junction bases unmatched: 10. Germline V gene sequence: CDR1 SGHVS, CDR2 FNYEAQ.